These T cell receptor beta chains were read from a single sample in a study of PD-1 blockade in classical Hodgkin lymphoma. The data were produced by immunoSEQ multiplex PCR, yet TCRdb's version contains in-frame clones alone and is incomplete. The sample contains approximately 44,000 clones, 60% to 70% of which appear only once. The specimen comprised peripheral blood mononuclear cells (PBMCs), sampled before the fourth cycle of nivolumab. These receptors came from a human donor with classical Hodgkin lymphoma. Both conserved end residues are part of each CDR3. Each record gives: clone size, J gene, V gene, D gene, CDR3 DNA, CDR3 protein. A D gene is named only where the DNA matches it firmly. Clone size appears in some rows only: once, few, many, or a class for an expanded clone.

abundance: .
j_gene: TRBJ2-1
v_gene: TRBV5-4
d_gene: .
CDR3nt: TGTGCCAGCAGCTTGGGTGGGGCCCGGAGCTCCTACAATGAGCAGTTCTTC
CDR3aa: CASSLGGARSSYNEQFF

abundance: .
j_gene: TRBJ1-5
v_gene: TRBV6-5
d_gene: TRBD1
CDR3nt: TGTGCCAGCAGTTCCCGGACAGGGGGGGCGGATCAGCCCCAGCATTTT
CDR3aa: CASSSRTGGADQPQHF

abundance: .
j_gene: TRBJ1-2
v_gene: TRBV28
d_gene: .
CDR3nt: TGTGCCAGCAGTCCGACGGTAAACTATGGCTACACCTTC
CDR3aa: CASSPTVNYGYTF

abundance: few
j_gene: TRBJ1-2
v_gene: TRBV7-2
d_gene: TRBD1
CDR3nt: TGTGCCAGCAGATCGGGACAGGTTCTGTTTTATGGCTACACCTTC
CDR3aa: CASRSGQVLFYGYTF

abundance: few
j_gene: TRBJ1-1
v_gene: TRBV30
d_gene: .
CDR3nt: TGTGCCTGGACCGAACAGGGTGGCACTGAAGCTTTCTTT
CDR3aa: CAWTEQGGTEAFF

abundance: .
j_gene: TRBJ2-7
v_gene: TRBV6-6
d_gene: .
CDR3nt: TGTGCCAGCAGTTACGGGGCGGGGCGGGCGCAGTACTTC
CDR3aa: CASSYGAGRAQYF

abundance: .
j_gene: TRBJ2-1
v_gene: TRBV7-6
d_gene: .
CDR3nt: TGTGCCAGCAGCCCGATCCCCCCGATAGGCTCCAATGAGCAGTTCTTC
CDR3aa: CASSPIPPIGSNEQFF

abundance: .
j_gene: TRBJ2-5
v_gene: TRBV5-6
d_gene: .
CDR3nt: TGTGCCAGCAGCTACAAGGCCCAGGGGACCCAGTACTTC
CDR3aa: CASSYKAQGTQYF

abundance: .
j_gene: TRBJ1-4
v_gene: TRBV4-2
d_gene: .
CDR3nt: TGTGCCAGCAGTCTTCCTTCGGACGGGAATGAAAAACTGTTTTTT
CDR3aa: CASSLPSDGNEKLFF

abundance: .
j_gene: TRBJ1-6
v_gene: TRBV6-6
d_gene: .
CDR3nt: TGTGCCAGCAGTTACCTCGCCGGACCCCTCCACTTT
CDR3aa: CASSYLAGPLHF

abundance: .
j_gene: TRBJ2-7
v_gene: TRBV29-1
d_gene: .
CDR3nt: TGCAGCGTTGGGATGGGGGGCGACGAGCAGTACTTC
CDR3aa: CSVGMGGDEQYF

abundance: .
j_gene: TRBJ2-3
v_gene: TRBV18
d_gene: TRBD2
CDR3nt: TGTGCCAGCTCACTAAACCCTAGCGGCGACACAGATACGCAGTATTTT
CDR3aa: CASSLNPSGDTDTQYF

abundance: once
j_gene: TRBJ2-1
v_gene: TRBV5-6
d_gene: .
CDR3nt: TGTGCCAGCAGCTTGGGGGCAGGGAGTTATGAGCAGTTCTTC
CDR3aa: CASSLGAGSYEQFF

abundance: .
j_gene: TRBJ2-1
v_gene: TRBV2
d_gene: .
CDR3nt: TGTGCCAGCAGCAACGAACGGACCCTCGGCGGGCTTTCTACCAATGAGCAGTTCTTC
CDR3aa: CASSNERTLGGLSTNEQFF

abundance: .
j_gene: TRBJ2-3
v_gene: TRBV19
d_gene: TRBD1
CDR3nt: TGTGCCAGTAGTCGAACAGGGGTGAGCACAGATACGCAGTATTTT
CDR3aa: CASSRTGVSTDTQYF

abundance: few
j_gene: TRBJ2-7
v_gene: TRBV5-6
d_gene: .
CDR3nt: TGTGCCAGCAGCTTGGACCCAGGTGGTTCCTACGAGCAGTACTTC
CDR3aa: CASSLDPGGSYEQYF

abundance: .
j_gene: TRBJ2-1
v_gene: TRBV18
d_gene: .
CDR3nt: TGTGCCAGCTCACTTCTTAAGCCGGAGGTTGAGCAGTTCTTC
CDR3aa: CASSLLKPEVEQFF

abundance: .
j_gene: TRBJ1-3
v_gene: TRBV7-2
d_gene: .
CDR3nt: TGTGCCAGCAGGTCCTTCGACACTTCTGGAAACACCATATATTTT
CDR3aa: CASRSFDTSGNTIYF

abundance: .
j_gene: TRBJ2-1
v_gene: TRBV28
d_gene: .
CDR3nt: TGTGCCAGCAGTTTATTTTACCTTGAGCAGTTCTTC
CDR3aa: CASSLFYLEQFF

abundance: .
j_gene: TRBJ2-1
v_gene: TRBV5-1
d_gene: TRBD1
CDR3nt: TGCGCCAGCAGCTCCGCGGACAGGGGGTTGAATGAGCAGTTCTTC
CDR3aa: CASSSADRGLNEQFF

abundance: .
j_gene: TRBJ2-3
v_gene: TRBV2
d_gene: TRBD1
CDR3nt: TGTGCCAGCAGTGGGGGACAGGGTTTCACAGATACGCAGTATTTT
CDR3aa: CASSGGQGFTDTQYF

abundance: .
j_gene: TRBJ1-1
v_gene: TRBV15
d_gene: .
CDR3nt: TGTGCCACCAGCAGGATCCTGACTAGTCTCACTGAAGCTTTCTTT
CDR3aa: CATSRILTSLTEAFF

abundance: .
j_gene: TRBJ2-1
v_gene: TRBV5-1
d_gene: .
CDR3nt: TGCGCCAGCAGCTTAGGGCTGAGCTCCTACAATGAGCAGTTCTTC
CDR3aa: CASSLGLSSYNEQFF

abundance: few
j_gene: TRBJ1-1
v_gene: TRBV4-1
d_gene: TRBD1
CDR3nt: TGCGCCAGCAGCCAAGATGGTCCAGGGGGCTCCACTGAAGCTTTCTTT
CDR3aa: CASSQDGPGGSTEAFF

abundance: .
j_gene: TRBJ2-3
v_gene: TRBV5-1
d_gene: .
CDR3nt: TGCGCCAGCAGCTTTCAGGGCCCCCCCACAGATACGCAGTATTTT
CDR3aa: CASSFQGPPTDTQYF

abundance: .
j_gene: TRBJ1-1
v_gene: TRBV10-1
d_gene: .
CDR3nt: TGCGCCAGCAGCGAGCAGGGGATCACTGAAGCTTTCTTT
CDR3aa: CASSEQGITEAFF

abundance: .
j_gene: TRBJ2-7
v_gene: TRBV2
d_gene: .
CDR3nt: TGTGCCAGCAGCGACAGAACTTACTCCTACGAGCAGTACTTC
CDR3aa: CASSDRTYSYEQYF

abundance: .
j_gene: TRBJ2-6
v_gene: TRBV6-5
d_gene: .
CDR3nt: TGTGCCAGCAGTTCTTCATCTGGGGCCAACGTCCTGACTTTC
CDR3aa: CASSSSSGANVLTF

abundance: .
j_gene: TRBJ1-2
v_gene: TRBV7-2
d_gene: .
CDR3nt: TGTGCCAGCAGCTTAGCGATTCGCAGGGCTGGCTACACCTTC
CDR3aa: CASSLAIRRAGYTF

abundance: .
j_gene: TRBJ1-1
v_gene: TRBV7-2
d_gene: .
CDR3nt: TGTGCCAGCAGCTCGGACGGGAACACTGAAGCTTTCTTT
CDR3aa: CASSSDGNTEAFF

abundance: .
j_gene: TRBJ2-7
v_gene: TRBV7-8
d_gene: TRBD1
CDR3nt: TGTGCCAGCAGCCTAAGGACAGGGGGCGGTTACGAGCAGTACTTC
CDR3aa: CASSLRTGGGYEQYF

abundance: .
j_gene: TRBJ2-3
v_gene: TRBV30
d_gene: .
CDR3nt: TGTGCCTGGAGTGTGCAGCGGGCCGCAGATACGCAGTATTTT
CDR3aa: CAWSVQRAADTQYF

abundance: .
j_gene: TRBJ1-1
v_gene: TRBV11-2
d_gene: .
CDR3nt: TGTGCCAGCAGCTTAGATGGGGGGAACACTGAAGCTTTCTTT
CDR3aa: CASSLDGGNTEAFF

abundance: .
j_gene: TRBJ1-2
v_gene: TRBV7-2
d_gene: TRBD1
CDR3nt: TGTGCCAGCAGCTTAGGGGACAGGGCCTATGGCTACACCTTC
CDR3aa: CASSLGDRAYGYTF

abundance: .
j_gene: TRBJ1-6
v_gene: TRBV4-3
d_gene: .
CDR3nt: TGCGCCAGCAGCCTCAACAGGGTGGGATCACCCCTCCACTTT
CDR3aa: CASSLNRVGSPLHF

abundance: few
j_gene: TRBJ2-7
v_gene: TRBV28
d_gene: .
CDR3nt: TGTGCCAGCAAGGGCAGGCCCTACGAGCAGTACTTC
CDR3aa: CASKGRPYEQYF

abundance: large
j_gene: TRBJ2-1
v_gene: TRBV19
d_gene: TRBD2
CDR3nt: TGTGCCAGTAGTGGGACTAGCGGGGCCTACAATGAGCAGTTCTTC
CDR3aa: CASSGTSGAYNEQFF

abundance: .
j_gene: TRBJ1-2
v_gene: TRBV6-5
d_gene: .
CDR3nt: TGTGCCAGCAGTTTGAACAGGGACTCCAACTATGGCTACACCTTC
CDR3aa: CASSLNRDSNYGYTF

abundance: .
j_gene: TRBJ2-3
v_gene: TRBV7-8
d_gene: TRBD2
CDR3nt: TGTGCCAGCAGCTCCGGGACTAGCGGGGGAAGCACAGATACGCAGTATTTT
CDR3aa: CASSSGTSGGSTDTQYF

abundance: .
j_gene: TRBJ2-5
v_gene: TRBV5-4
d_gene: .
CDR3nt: TGTGCCAGCAGCTTGAAACAGGCGAATCAAGAGACCCAGTACTTC
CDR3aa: CASSLKQANQETQYF

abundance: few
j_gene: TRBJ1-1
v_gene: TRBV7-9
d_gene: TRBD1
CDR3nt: TGTGCCAGCAGCCCACAGGACAGGAGAGCTTTCTTT
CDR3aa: CASSPQDRRAFF

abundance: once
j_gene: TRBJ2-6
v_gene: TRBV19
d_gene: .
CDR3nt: TGTGCCAGTAGTGCTAATAGGTTGGCCAACGTCCTGACTTTC
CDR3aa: CASSANRLANVLTF

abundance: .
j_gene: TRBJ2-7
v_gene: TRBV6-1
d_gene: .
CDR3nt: TGTGCCACCCAGAGTCCAGCGTCCTACGAGCAGTACTTC
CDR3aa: CATQSPASYEQYF

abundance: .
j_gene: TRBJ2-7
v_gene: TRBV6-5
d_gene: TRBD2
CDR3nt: TGTGCCAGCAGTTACCGGGGGGCCTACGAGCAGTACTTC
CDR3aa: CASSYRGAYEQYF

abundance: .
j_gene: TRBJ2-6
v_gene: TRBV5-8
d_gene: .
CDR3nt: TGTGCCAGCAGCTTCCAGGTGTCTGGGGCCAACGTCCTGACTTTC
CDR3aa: CASSFQVSGANVLTF

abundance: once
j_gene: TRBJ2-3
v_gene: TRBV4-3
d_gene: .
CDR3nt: TGCGCCAGCAGCCAAGATTCGCCGCCAGACACAGATACGCAGTATTTT
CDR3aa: CASSQDSPPDTDTQYF

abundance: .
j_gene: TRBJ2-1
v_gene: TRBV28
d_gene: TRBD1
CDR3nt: TGTGCCAGCAGTTCGTCCGGGACAGGGGGCTACAATGAGCAGTTCTTC
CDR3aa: CASSSSGTGGYNEQFF

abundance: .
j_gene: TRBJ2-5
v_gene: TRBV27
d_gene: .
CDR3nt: TGTGCCAGCAGTTTTGAGGGGCGTGCAGAGACCCAGTACTTC
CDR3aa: CASSFEGRAETQYF

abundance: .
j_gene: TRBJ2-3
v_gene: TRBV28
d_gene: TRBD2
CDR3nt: TGTGCCAGCAGTTCAACTAGCGGGGGGGCCCCAGATACGCAGTATTTT
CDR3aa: CASSSTSGGAPDTQYF

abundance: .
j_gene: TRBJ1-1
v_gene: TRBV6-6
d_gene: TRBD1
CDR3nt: TGTGCGACCAGGGGGGCAGCTGAAGCTTTCTTT
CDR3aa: CATRGAAEAFF